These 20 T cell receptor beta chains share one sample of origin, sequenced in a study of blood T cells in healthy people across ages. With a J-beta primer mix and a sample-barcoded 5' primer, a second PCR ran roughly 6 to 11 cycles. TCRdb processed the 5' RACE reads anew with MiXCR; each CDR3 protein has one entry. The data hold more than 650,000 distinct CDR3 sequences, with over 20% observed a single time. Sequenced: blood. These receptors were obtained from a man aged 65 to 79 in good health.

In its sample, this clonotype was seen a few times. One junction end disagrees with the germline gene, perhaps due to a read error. The CDR3 spells CASSFPLQGTNEQFF. The CDR3, as DNA: TGTGCCAGCAGTTTCCCCCTACAGGGAACGAATGAACAGTTCTTC. V usage is TRBV28 and J usage is TRBJ2-5; D is perhaps TRBD1 (6 bases). The J call may be in error: the DNA end matches TRBJ2-1 better. The CDR3 covers 15 residues. The germline V gene encodes CDR1 MDHEN and CDR2 SYDVKM.

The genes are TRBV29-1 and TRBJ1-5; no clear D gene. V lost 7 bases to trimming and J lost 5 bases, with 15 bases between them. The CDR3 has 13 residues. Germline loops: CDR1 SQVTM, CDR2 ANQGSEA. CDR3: CSAGGRADQPQHF. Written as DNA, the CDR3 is TGCAGCGCGGGAGGAAGGGCGGATCAGCCCCAGCATTTT.

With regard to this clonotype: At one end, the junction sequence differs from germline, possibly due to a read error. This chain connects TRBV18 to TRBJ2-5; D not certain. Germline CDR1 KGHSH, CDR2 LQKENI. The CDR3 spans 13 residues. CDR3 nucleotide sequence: TGTGCCAGCTCATCACCCACCCAAGAGACCCAGTACTTC. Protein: CASSSPTQETQYF.

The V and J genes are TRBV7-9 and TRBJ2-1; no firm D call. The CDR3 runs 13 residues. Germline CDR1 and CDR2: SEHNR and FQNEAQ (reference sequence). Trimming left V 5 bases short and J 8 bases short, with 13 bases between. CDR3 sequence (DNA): TGTGCCAGCAGCCTGTACTTTCGGGATGAGCAGTTCTTC. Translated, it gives CASSLYFRDEQFF.

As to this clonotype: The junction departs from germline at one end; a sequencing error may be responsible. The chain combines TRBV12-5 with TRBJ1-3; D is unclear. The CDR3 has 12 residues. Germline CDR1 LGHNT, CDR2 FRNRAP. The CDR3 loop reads CTGTSSGNTIYF. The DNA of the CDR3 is TGTACTGGTACAAGCTCCGGAAATACCATATATTTT.

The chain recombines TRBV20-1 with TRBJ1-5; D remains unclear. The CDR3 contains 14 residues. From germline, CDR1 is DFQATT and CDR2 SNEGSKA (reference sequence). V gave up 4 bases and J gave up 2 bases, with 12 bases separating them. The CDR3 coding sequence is TGCAGTGCTAAATCGGACGGAGGCAATCAGCCCCAGCATTTT. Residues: CSAKSDGGNQPQHF.

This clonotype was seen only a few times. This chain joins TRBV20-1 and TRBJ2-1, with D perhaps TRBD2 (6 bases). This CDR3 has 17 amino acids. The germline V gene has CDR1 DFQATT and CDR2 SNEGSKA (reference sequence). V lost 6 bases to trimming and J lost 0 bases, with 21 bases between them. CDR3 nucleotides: TGCAGTGCCGGGGGACGGAATCTGGATAGCTCCTACAATGAGCAGTTCTTC. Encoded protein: CSAGGRNLDSSYNEQFF.

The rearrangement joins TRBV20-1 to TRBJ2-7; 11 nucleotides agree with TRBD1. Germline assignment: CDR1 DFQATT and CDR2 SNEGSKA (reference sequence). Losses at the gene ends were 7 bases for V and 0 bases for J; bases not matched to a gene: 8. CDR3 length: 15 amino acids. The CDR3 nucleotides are TGCAGTGGCCGGGACAGGGGGTATTCCTCCTACGAGCAGTACTTC. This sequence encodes CSGRDRGYSSYEQYF.

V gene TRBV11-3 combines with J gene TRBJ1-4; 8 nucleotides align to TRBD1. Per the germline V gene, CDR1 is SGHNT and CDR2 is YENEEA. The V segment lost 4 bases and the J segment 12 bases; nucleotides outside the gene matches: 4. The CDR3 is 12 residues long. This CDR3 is CASSYPGGELFF. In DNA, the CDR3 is TGTGCCAGCAGCTACCCAGGGGGCGAACTGTTTTTT.

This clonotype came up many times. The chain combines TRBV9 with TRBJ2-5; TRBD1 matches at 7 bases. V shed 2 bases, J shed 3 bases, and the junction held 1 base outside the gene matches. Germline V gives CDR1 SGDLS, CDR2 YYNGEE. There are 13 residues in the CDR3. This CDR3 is CASSVGTEETQYF. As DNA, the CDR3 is TGTGCCAGCAGCGTCGGGACAGAAGAGACCCAGTACTTC.

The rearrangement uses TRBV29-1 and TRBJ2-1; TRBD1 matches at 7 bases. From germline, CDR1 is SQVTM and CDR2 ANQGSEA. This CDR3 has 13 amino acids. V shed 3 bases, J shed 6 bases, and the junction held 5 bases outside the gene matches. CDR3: CSVEGTAANEQFF. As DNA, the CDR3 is TGCAGCGTTGAGGGGACAGCGGCCAATGAGCAGTTCTTC.

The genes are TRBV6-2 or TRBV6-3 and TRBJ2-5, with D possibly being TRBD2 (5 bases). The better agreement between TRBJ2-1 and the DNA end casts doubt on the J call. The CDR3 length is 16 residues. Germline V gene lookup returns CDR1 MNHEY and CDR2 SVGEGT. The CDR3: CASSGQTGLYYNEQFF. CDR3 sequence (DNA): TGTGCCAGCAGTGGCCAAACTGGACTGTACTACAATGAGCAGTTCTTC.

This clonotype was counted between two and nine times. CDR3 sequence: CASQARDKNTEAFF. Written as DNA, the CDR3 is TGTGCCAGCCAAGCGCGAGACAAAAACACTGAAGCTTTCTTT. The V call is TRBV12-3 or TRBV12-4, the J call TRBJ1-1, with D unclear. This CDR3 contains 14 residues. The V end was cut by 8 bases, the J end by 2 bases, with 15 bases between.

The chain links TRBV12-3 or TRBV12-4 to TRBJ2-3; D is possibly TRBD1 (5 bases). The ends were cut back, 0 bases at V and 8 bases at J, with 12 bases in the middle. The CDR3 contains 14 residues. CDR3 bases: TGTGCCAGCAGTTTAGCGGGGCAGGCTGGTACGCAGTATTTT. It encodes CASSLAGQAGTQYF.

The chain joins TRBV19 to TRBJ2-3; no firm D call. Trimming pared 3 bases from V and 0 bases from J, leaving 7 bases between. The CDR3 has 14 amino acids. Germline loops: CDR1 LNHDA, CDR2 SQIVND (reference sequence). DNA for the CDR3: TGTGCCAGTAGTATGTCTGGTAGCACAGATACGCAGTATTTT. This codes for CASSMSGSTDTQYF.

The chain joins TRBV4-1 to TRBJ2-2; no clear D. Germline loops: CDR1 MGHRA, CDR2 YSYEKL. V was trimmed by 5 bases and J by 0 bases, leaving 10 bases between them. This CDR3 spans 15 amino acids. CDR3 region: CASSLGWPNTGELFF. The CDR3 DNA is TGCGCCAGCAGCTTGGGGTGGCCGAACACCGGGGAGCTGTTTTTT.

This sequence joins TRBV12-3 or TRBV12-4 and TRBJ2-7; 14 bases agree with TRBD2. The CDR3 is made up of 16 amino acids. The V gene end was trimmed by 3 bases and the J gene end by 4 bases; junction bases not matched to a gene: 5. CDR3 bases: TGTGCCAGCAGTTTGGGACTAGCGGGAGCGCAGTACGAGCAGTACTTC. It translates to CASSLGLAGAQYEQYF.

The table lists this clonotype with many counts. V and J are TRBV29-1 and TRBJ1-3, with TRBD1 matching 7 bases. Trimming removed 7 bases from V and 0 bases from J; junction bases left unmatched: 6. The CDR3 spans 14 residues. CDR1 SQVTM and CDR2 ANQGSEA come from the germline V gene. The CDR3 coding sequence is TGCAGCGCCCAGGGGGGCCTCTCTGGAAACACCATATATTTT. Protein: CSAQGGLSGNTIYF.

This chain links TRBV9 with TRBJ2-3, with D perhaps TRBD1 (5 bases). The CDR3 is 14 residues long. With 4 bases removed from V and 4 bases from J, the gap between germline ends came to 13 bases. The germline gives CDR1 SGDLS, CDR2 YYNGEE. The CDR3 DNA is TGTGCCAGCAGCCCCGTGGTAGGGGCAGATACGCAGTATTTT. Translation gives CASSPVVGADTQYF.

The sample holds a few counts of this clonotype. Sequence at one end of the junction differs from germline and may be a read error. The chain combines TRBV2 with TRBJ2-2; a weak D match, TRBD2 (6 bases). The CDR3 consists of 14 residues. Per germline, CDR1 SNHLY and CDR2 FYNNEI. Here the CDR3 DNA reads TGTGCCAGCACCTGGGAGGTGAACGCCGGGGAGCTGTTTTTT. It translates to CASTWEVNAGELFF.